The rows below give T cell receptor beta chains drawn from one sample of a study of blood T cell repertoires in COVID-19. Profiled with immunoSEQ multiplex PCR; TCRdb holds only in-frame clones, not every one. The table shows 400,000 to 550,000 clones, with roughly 91% occurring only once. Sequencing used peripheral blood. The receptors shown here come from a woman aged 25 to 39 with acute or convalescent COVID-19. CDR3s include the opening cysteine and the closing phenylalanine or tryptophan. D genes are given only for firm matches. Clone size is given for some rows only: seen once, a few or many times, or a class if the clone is expanded.

>-|TRBJ2-7|TRBV21-1|-
CASSNPSRAGRSSYEQYF
TGTGCCAGCAGCAACCCCTCAAGGGCGGGACGGAGCTCCTACGAGCAGTACTTC
>-|TRBJ1-2|TRBV7-9|-
CASSSPMGAPRGYTF
TGTGCCAGCAGCTCCCCTATGGGGGCCCCTCGGGGCTACACCTTC
>TRBD2|TRBJ2-7|TRBV28|-
CASSLPGAGGTRYEQYF
TGTGCCAGCAGTTTACCGGGCGCGGGGGGTACCCGCTACGAGCAGTACTTC
>-|TRBJ2-5|TRBV10-1|-
CASSARSGETQYF
TGCGCCAGCAGTGCACGATCGGGGGAGACCCAGTACTTC
>TRBD1|TRBJ1-5|TRBV27|-
CASSLSGTGVGSPQHF
TGTGCCAGCAGTTTGTCCGGGACAGGGGTTGGTTCGCCCCAGCATTTT
>TRBD2|TRBJ2-1|TRBV6-2/TRBV6-3|-
CASSAGGGPYNEQFF
TGTGCCAGCAGCGCCGGCGGGGGGCCCTACAATGAGCAGTTCTTC
>-|TRBJ1-2|TRBV30|-
CASIQGNLNYGYTF
TGTGCCTCCATTCAGGGGAACTTAAACTATGGCTACACCTTC
>-|TRBJ2-3|TRBV6-6|-
CASSYDGASTDTQYF
TGTGCCAGCAGTTACGACGGAGCTAGCACAGATACGCAGTATTTT
>-|TRBJ2-7|TRBV10-1|-
CASSRGKTYEQYF
TGCGCCAGCTCCCGGGGGAAAACCTACGAGCAGTACTTC
>-|TRBJ1-5|TRBV6-5|-
CASTGIGNQPQHF
TGTGCCAGCACCGGGATTGGCAATCAGCCCCAGCATTTT
>-|TRBJ1-2|TRBV28|-
CASSPTGVHQSYGYTF
TGTGCCAGCAGCCCTACCGGGGTCCACCAGTCCTATGGCTACACCTTC
>-|TRBJ1-1|TRBV10-3|-
CAIRGSTEAFF
TGTGCCATCAGAGGGAGCACTGAAGCTTTCTTT
>-|TRBJ2-2|TRBV24-1|-
CATSRGANTGELFF
TGTGCCACCAGTCGGGGGGCTAACACCGGGGAGCTGTTTTTT
>-|TRBJ2-3|TRBV5-1|-
CASSFLGGVGTDTQYF
TGCGCCAGCAGCTTCCTAGGGGGAGTGGGCACAGATACGCAGTATTTT
>TRBD1|TRBJ1-2|TRBV3-1/TRBV3-2|-
CASSLNDREVGYTF
TGTGCCAGCAGCCTAAACGACAGGGAAGTTGGCTACACCTTC
>-|TRBJ2-3|TRBV15|-
CATSRERAGGTDTQYF
TGTGCCACCAGCAGAGAACGGGCCGGGGGCACAGATACGCAGTATTTT
>TRBD2|TRBJ2-7|TRBV19|-
CASSIGYGLATYEQYF
TGTGCCAGTAGTATAGGGTACGGACTAGCGACCTACGAGCAGTACTTC
>-|TRBJ1-1|TRBV19|-
CASSILGGPDTEAFF
TGTGCCAGTAGTATTTTGGGGGGGCCGGACACTGAAGCTTTCTTT
>-|TRBJ2-3|TRBV9|once
CASSVLEVPTLGGTDTQYF
TGTGCCAGCAGCGTACTTGAGGTCCCTACATTGGGAGGCACAGATACGCAGTATTTT
>TRBD2|TRBJ2-5|TRBV6-1|-
CASSELAGHRETQYF
TGTGCCAGCAGTGAACTAGCGGGGCATCGGGAGACCCAGTACTTC
>TRBD2|TRBJ2-1|TRBV3-1/TRBV3-2|-
CASSQVSGGPYNEQFF
TGTGCCAGCAGCCAAGTGTCGGGGGGGCCCTACAATGAGCAGTTCTTC
>-|TRBJ1-2|TRBV29-1|-
CSVELFGDPGGYGYTF
TGCAGCGTTGAATTGTTCGGCGATCCCGGCGGCTATGGCTACACCTTC
>-|TRBJ2-5|TRBV20-1|-
CSAGPEETQYF
TGCAGTGCGGGGCCAGAAGAGACCCAGTACTTC
>TRBD2|TRBJ2-7|TRBV5-1|-
CASSPTGTSDEQYF
TGCGCCAGCAGCCCAACCGGGACTAGCGACGAGCAGTACTTC
>-|TRBJ2-3|TRBV7-8|-
CASSITRMGTYTQYF
TGTGCCAGCAGCATCACTAGAATGGGGACTTATACGCAGTATTTT
>-|TRBJ2-5|TRBV5-5|-
CASSLSWTEETQYF
TGTGCCAGCAGCTTGTCATGGACAGAAGAGACCCAGTACTTC
>TRBD1|TRBJ1-5|TRBV6-1|-
CASSEWGRGLGQPQHF
TGTGCCAGCAGTGAATGGGGCAGGGGGCTAGGTCAGCCCCAGCATTTT
>-|TRBJ2-2|TRBV19|-
CASSIDLVLALGELFF
TGTGCCAGTAGTATAGATCTAGTCCTAGCGCTCGGGGAGCTGTTTTTT
>-|TRBJ2-3|TRBV2|-
CASNYWSDTQYF
TGTGCCAGCAATTACTGGTCAGATACGCAGTATTTT
>-|TRBJ1-1|TRBV4-2|-
CASSSSGEGTEAFF
TGTGCCAGCAGCTCATCAGGGGAAGGAACTGAAGCTTTCTTT
>TRBD2|TRBJ2-1|TRBV5-4|-
CASSTGLAGGNEQFF
TGTGCCAGCAGCACCGGACTAGCGGGGGGAAATGAGCAGTTCTTC
>TRBD1|TRBJ2-1|TRBV19|few
CASSIDREKQFF
TGTGCCAGTAGTATCGACAGGGAAAAGCAGTTCTTC
>-|TRBJ1-2|TRBV18|-
CASYTADTGYTF
TGTGCCAGTTACACCGCGGACACTGGCTACACCTTC
>-|TRBJ2-7|TRBV5-1|-
CASSTGQLYGEQYF
TGCGCCAGCAGCACCGGACAGCTCTACGGGGAGCAGTACTTC
>-|TRBJ2-5|TRBV11-2|few
CASSYTGETQYF
TGTGCCAGCAGCTACACCGGGGAGACCCAGTACTTC
>-|TRBJ1-4|TRBV28|-
CASTQRDRLNEKLFF
TGTGCCAGCACCCAGCGAGACAGACTTAATGAAAAACTGTTTTTT
>-|TRBJ2-5|TRBV7-9|-
CASSLGGASETQYF
TGTGCCAGCAGCTTAGGAGGCGCCTCAGAGACCCAGTACTTC
>-|TRBJ1-2|TRBV4-1|-
CASSQSTGGTNYGYTF
TGCGCCAGCAGCCAATCGACGGGAGGGACTAACTATGGCTACACCTTC